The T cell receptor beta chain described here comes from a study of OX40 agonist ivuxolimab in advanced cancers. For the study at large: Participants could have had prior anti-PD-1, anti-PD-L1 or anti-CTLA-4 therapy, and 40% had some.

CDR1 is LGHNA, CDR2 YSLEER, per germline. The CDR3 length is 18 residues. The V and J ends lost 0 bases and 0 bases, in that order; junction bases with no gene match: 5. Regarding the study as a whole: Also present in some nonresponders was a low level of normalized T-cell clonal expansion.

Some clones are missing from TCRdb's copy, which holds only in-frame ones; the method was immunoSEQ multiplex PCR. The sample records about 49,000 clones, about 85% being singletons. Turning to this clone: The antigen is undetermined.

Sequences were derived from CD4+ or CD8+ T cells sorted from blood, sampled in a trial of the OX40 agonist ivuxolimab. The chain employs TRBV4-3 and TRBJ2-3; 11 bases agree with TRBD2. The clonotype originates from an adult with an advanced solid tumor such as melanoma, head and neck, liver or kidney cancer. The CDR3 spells CASSQDWASGGSTDTQYF. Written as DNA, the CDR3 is TGCGCCAGCAGCCAAGATTGGGCTAGCGGGGGGAGCACAGATACGCAGTATTTT.